These 32 T cell receptor beta chains came from one sample sequenced in a study of blood T cells in healthy people across ages (dated by TCRdb to the mid-2010s). Library prep was done by 5' RACE. Sequencing took place on an Illumina HiSeq 2500. The second PCR ran for about 6 to 11 cycles and used a J-beta primer mix along with a sample-barcoded 5' primer. TCRdb trimmed the raw reads at Q25, called clones with MiXCR and kept productive beta chains. Every entry covers one CDR3 protein and lists the most common genes and DNA from its rows. This sample gives 450,000 to 700,000 distinct CDR3 sequences in total; approximately 30% of them show up just once. The ten largest clones represent approximately 17% of the sample. Specimen: blood. These receptors were taken from a woman aged 65 to 85 in good health.

The V gene is TRBV29-1, the J gene TRBJ2-3; D may correspond to TRBD1 or TRBD2 (5 bases each). The CDR3 covers 16 residues. The V gene's germline CDR1 is SQVTM and CDR2 ANQGSEA. Trimming removed 1 base from V and 3 bases from J, with 17 bases in between. This chain's CDR3 is CSVEGLERGSTDTQYF. CDR3 nucleotide sequence: TGCAGCGTTGAAGGTTTGGAGAGGGGCTCGACAGATACGCAGTATTTT.

In its sample, this clonotype was seen a few times. The chain has TRBV7-2 and TRBJ2-4; maybe TRBD1 (5 bases). Germline loops: CDR1 SGHTA, CDR2 FQGNSA. The CDR3 totals 16 residues. Trimming took 1 base from V and 3 from J, leaving 13 bases between them. The CDR3 spells CASSLGQGVGKNIQYF. The CDR3 DNA reads TGTGCCAGCAGCTTAGGCCAGGGTGTTGGCAAAAACATTCAGTACTTC.

V usage is TRBV15 and J usage is TRBJ2-3; D is uncertain. The CDR3 consists of 11 residues. Trimming removed 9 bases from V and 2 bases from J, with 6 bases in between. Germline V lookup: CDR1 LNHNV, CDR2 YYDKDF (reference sequence). The chain's CDR3 is CATRITDTQYF. DNA of the CDR3: TGTGCCACTAGGATCACAGATACGCAGTATTTT.

This clonotype turned up a few times. V is TRBV7-2 and J is TRBJ1-2; 9 positions agree with TRBD1. V shed 2 bases and J 5 bases; nucleotides not matched to a gene: 6. The CDR3 runs to 15 residues. Germline values: CDR1 SGHTA, CDR2 FQGNSA. CDR3 sequence reads: CASSLISQGAYGYTF. In DNA, the CDR3 is TGTGCCAGCAGCTTAATTTCACAGGGGGCATATGGCTACACCTTC.

The CDR3 sequence: CASSSVGQLTDTQYF. CDR3 nucleotides: TGTGCCAGCAGTTCAGTGGGACAGCTCACAGATACGCAGTATTTT. The V call is TRBV27, the J call TRBJ2-3; 7 bases fit TRBD1. From germline, CDR1 is MNHEY and CDR2 SMNVEV (reference sequence). The length of the CDR3 is 15 residues. The V segment lost 4 bases and the J segment 2 bases; nucleotides outside the gene matches: 6.

A few counts support this clonotype. The V and J genes are TRBV5-1 and TRBJ2-6; no definite D call. CDR3 length: 14 amino acids. Germline values: CDR1 SGHRS, CDR2 YFSETQ. Trimming stripped 4 bases from V and 0 bases from J, with 5 bases between. CDR3 coding DNA: TGCGCCAGCAGCCCGGCCTCTGGGGCCAACGTCCTGACTTTC. This gives the protein CASSPASGANVLTF.

This clonotype was detected only once. This chain links TRBV7-9 with TRBJ2-5, with D possibly TRBD2 on 6 matching bases. The last part of the DNA fits TRBJ2-7 better; the J call may be wrong. CDR1 and CDR2 (germline): SEHNR, FQNEAQ (reference sequence). CDR3 length: 14 residues. CDR3 nucleotide sequence: TGTGCCAGCAGCCCCACGAACGGGGGATACGAGCAGTACTTC. This sequence encodes CASSPTNGGYEQYF.

Comment on this clonotype: A junction end diverges from the germline sequence, so it may reflect a read error. The V gene is TRBV10-3, the J gene TRBJ2-3; possibly TRBD1 for D (5 bases). The CDR3 contains 13 residues. CDR1 and CDR2 from the germline V gene are ENHRY and SYGVKD. The CDR3, as DNA: TGTGCCATCAGTGAGGAACTCACAGGTACGCAGTATTTT. This gives the protein CAISEELTGTQYF.

This chain links TRBV9 with TRBJ1-1; 7 positions agree with TRBD1. Germline V CDR1 and CDR2: SGDLS, YYNGEE. This CDR3 is 13 amino acids long. J gave up 8 bases and V 3 bases, and 7 bases lay outside the gene matches. Here the CDR3 reads CASSETGKTEAFF. CDR3 nucleotides: TGTGCCAGCAGCGAGACAGGGAAAACCGAAGCTTTCTTT.

The table lists this clonotype with a few counts. The chain carries TRBV27 and TRBJ1-2; possible D gene TRBD1, 6 bases. The length of the CDR3 is 15 residues. Trimming shortened V by 1 base and J by 5 bases, and 14 bases separated the two germline ends. Germline V gene data show CDR1 as MNHEY and CDR2 as SMNVEV (reference sequence). The CDR3 DNA reads TGTGCCAGCAGTTTATGGCAGGGGTCGGGGTATGGCTACACCTTC. It is translated as CASSLWQGSGYGYTF.

The genes are TRBV29-1 and TRBJ2-2; maybe TRBD1 (6 bases). V was shortened by 4 bases and J by 4 bases, with 13 bases between the two germline ends. This CDR3 region has 14 residues. Germline V gene lookup returns CDR1 SQVTM and CDR2 ANQGSEA. The CDR3 loop reads CSVGEYRATGELFF. The CDR3 bases are TGCAGCGTTGGAGAATACAGGGCCACCGGGGAGCTGTTTTTT.

This clonotype has a count of ten or more. The genes are TRBV18 and TRBJ2-1; D may match TRBD1 or TRBD2 (5 bases each). The CDR3 sequence is 16 residues long. Trimming stripped 6 bases from V and 0 bases from J, with 15 bases between. CDR1 KGHSH and CDR2 LQKENI come from the germline V gene. The CDR3 reads CASSQNSGSSYNEQFF. CDR3 DNA sequence: TGTGCCAGCTCGCAGAACTCAGGGAGCTCCTACAATGAGCAGTTCTTC.

J is TRBJ2-3 and V is TRBV5-1, with D perhaps matching TRBD2 (7 bases). V lost 0 bases, J lost 5 bases, and 13 bases lay in between. CDR3 length equals 15 residues. The germline V gene has CDR1 SGHRS and CDR2 YFSETQ. The CDR3: CASSLGFGGRDTQYF. CDR3 DNA: TGCGCCAGCAGCTTGGGTTTCGGGGGGCGAGATACGCAGTATTTT.

This clonotype appeared a single time. The chain couples TRBV7-9 to TRBJ1-1, with 7 positions matching TRBD1. The V segment lost 5 bases and the J segment 4 bases; nucleotides outside the gene matches: 4. Germline V gene lookup returns CDR1 SEHNR and CDR2 FQNEAQ (reference sequence). This CDR3 region has 13 residues. The CDR3 loop reads CASSQQGPTEAFF. The CDR3 bases are TGTGCCAGCAGCCAACAGGGGCCCACTGAAGCTTTCTTT.

In this sample, this clonotype turned up a few times. The V and J genes are TRBV4-2 and TRBJ1-1, with a possible D match to TRBD1 (5 bases). Germline lookup yields CDR1 LGHNA and CDR2 YNFKEQ. The CDR3 contains 16 residues. V lost 0 bases, J lost 1 base, and 12 bases lay in between. The CDR3 spells CASSQEGTRENTEAFF. CDR3 DNA: TGTGCCAGCAGCCAAGAAGGTACCAGGGAGAACACTGAAGCTTTCTTT.

The chain joins TRBV7-9 to TRBJ1-4; D gene unclear. V was cut by 3 bases and J by 8 bases, with 10 bases left in between. CDR1 is SEHNR, CDR2 FQNEAQ, per germline (reference sequence). CDR3 length equals 13 residues. The CDR3 sequence is CASSFVAEEKLFF. The CDR3 DNA follows: TGTGCCAGCAGCTTTGTGGCAGAGGAAAAACTGTTTTTT.

This chain links TRBV11-3 with TRBJ2-2, with D unclear. From germline, CDR1 is SGHNT and CDR2 YENEEA. The CDR3 runs 14 residues. V was shortened by 5 bases and J by 5 bases, with 12 bases between the two germline ends. In nucleotides, the CDR3 is TGTGCCAGCAGCCTAGTCAGCAGAACCGGGGAGCTGTTTTTT. Translated: CASSLVSRTGELFF.

The genes are TRBV11-2 and TRBJ2-5; 7 bases are shared with TRBD1. Germline CDR1 reads SGHAT; CDR2 reads FQNNGV. The CDR3 loop spans 16 amino acids. V gave up 3 bases and J gave up 0 bases; unmatched junction bases: 7. CDR3: CASSLDRTPYQETQYF. The CDR3 DNA is TGTGCCAGCAGCTTGGACAGGACCCCGTACCAAGAGACCCAGTACTTC.

This chain links TRBV20-1 with TRBJ1-4, with D hard to call. This CDR3 region has 16 residues. The V gene lost 3 bases and the J gene lost 5 bases, with 19 bases spanning the gap. In germline, CDR1 is DFQATT, CDR2 SNEGSKA (reference sequence). CDR3 nucleotides: TGCAGTGCTAGGGCGGGCCTCTCGGCGGGGAATGAAAAACTGTTTTTT. It translates to CSARAGLSAGNEKLFF.

This rearrangement joins TRBV4-3 to TRBJ2-2, with 13 bases fitting TRBD2. V lost 1 base and J lost 9; bases outside the gene matches: 5. The CDR3 is made up of 16 amino acids. Germline assignment: CDR1 LGHNA and CDR2 YSLEER. The CDR3 coding sequence is TGCGCCAGCAGCCAAGGGACTAGCGGGGGTGCCAGGGAGCTGTTTTTT. Translating gives CASSQGTSGGARELFF.

CDR3 sequence (DNA): TGCGCCAGCAGCTCCGGGACACTCACAGATACGCAGTATTTT. This sequence encodes CASSSGTLTDTQYF. V usage is TRBV5-1 and J usage is TRBJ2-3; weak D call: TRBD1 (6 bases). V was trimmed by 3 bases and J by 2 bases, leaving 10 bases between them. Germline values: CDR1 SGHRS, CDR2 YFSETQ. This CDR3 region has 14 residues.

This chain connects TRBV7-8 to TRBJ1-2; perhaps TRBD1 as D (5 bases). The germline gives CDR1 SGHVS, CDR2 FQNEAQ. The CDR3 has 12 amino acids. V was clipped by 5 bases and J by 6 bases, with 10 bases between them. CDR3 DNA sequence: TGTGCCAGCAGCCGGGGCAGGGATGGCTACACCTTC. This translates into CASSRGRDGYTF.

This clonotype turned up a few times. The chain links TRBV5-1 to TRBJ2-5; 10 nucleotides line up with TRBD2. The germline V gene has CDR1 SGHRS and CDR2 YFSETQ. J was trimmed by 4 bases and V by 0 bases; bases with no gene match: 3. This CDR3 contains 15 residues. The CDR3 region is CASSLASSGGETQYF. The CDR3 nucleotides are TGCGCCAGCAGCTTGGCATCTAGCGGGGGAGAGACCCAGTACTTC.

This clonotype was detected a few times. CDR3 DNA sequence: TGCAGTGCCGAGGGGGGACTTTTATACAATGAGCAGTTCTTC. Translated: CSAEGGLLYNEQFF. The chain uses TRBV20-1 and TRBJ2-1; either TRBD1 or TRBD2 may supply D (6 bases each). V was trimmed by 6 bases and J by 4 bases, leaving 16 bases between them. From germline, CDR1 is DFQATT and CDR2 SNEGSKA (reference sequence). The CDR3 length is 14 residues.

Turning to this clonotype: The junction does not match germline at one end; this may be a read error. The chain links TRBV7-2 to TRBJ2-4; D gene uncertain. Germline CDR1 is SGHTA and CDR2 is FQGNSA. CDR3 length: 11 amino acids. CDR3: CASSSASIQCF. CDR3 bases: TGTGCCAGCAGCTCAGCGTCCATTCAGTGCTTC.

The chain is built from TRBV5-1 and TRBJ1-4; D is undetermined. The CDR3 loop spans 14 amino acids. Per germline, CDR1 SGHRS and CDR2 YFSETQ. Trimming removed 0 bases at V and 8 bases at J, with 11 bases between. The CDR3 protein is CASSLGFGGEKLFF. CDR3 coding DNA: TGCGCCAGCAGCTTGGGATTCGGAGGGGAAAAACTGTTTTTT. The whole variable domain, remainder taken from reference TRBV5-1 and TRBJ1-4, is KAGVTQTPRYLIKTRGQQVTLSCSPISGHRSVSWYQQTPGQGLQFLFEYFSETQRNKGNFPGRFSGRQFSNSRSEMNVSTLELGDSALYLCASSLGFGGEKLFFGSGTQLSVL.

This clonotype was seen a handful of times. V is TRBV5-1 and J is TRBJ2-5, with 11 nucleotides matching TRBD2. The V gene end was trimmed by 1 base and the J gene end by 3 bases; junction bases not matched to a gene: 11. Germline V lookup: CDR1 SGHRS, CDR2 YFSETQ. The CDR3 covers 18 residues. CDR3 DNA sequence: TGCGCCAGCAGCTTGTCGTTTTCTAGCGGGGGGCCGGAAGAGACCCAGTACTTC. Translation gives CASSLSFSSGGPEETQYF.

The rearrangement joins TRBV6-5 to TRBJ1-3; D gene unclear. V gave up 0 bases and J gave up 0 bases, with 12 bases separating them. This CDR3 region has 17 residues. CDR1 and CDR2 (germline): MNHEY, SVGAGI. CDR3 bases: TGTGCCAGCAGTTACTCTCAGGCACACCACTCTGGAAACACCATATATTTT. Encoded protein: CASSYSQAHHSGNTIYF.

The chain couples TRBV7-2 to TRBJ2-5; maybe TRBD1 (6 bases). The end of the DNA aligns better with TRBJ2-7, so the J call may be wrong. Germline assignment: CDR1 SGHTA and CDR2 FQGNSA. The CDR3 runs 16 residues. CDR3 in amino acids: CASSLGGQGLPYEQYF. Written as DNA, the CDR3 is TGTGCCAGCAGCTTAGGGGGGCAGGGATTGCCCTACGAGCAGTACTTC.

The chain couples TRBV5-6 to TRBJ2-1; D may match TRBD1 or TRBD2 (6 bases each). This CDR3 comprises 16 residues. Trimming cost V 0 bases and J 0 bases, with 10 bases left between them. Germline values: CDR1 SGHDT, CDR2 YYEEEE. The CDR3, as DNA: TGTGCCAGCAGCTTGGCCGGGGGCGGCTCCTACAATGAGCAGTTCTTC. This translates into CASSLAGGGSYNEQFF. Combining the CDR3 with reference TRBV5-6 and TRBJ2-1 gives the whole variable domain DAGVTQSPTHLIKTRGQQVTLRCSPKSGHDTVSWYQQALGQGPQFIFQYYEEEERQRGNFPDRFSGHQFPNYSSELNVNALLLGDSALYLCASSLAGGGSYNEQFFGPGTRLTVL.

This clonotype was counted between two and nine times. This CDR3 reads CAWSVPGGRAFF. The CDR3 DNA reads TGTGCCTGGAGTGTACCGGGGGGCCGAGCTTTCTTT. The chain is built from TRBV30 and TRBJ1-1; D possibly corresponds to TRBD1 (6 bases). From germline, CDR1 is GTSNPN and CDR2 SVGIG (reference sequence). The CDR3 runs 12 residues. V lost 0 bases and J lost 10, with 12 bases in between.

This clonotype was found a few times. The gene calls are TRBV4-3 and TRBJ2-4; perhaps TRBD1 as D (6 bases). Germline V gives CDR1 LGHNA, CDR2 YSLEER. The CDR3 spans 14 residues. The V gene lost 0 bases and the J gene lost 6 bases, with 9 bases spanning the gap. The CDR3 spells CASSQDLTGNIQYF. Here the CDR3 DNA reads TGCGCCAGCAGCCAAGATCTGACAGGAAACATTCAGTACTTC.